This T cell receptor (beta chain) appears in the sequencing data of a study of identical twins. General study results and limits: Conclusions rested on cross-sectional statistics rather than following the same donors. Zero-insertion results could be subject to partial confounding by invariant MAIT and iNKT cells. Insertion counts were lower in abundant cord blood beta clonotypes, a trend that memory repertoires did not show.

The CDR3 contains 17 residues. The V gene's germline CDR1 is SGHVS and CDR2 FQNEAQ. Trimming removed 6 bases from V and 0 bases from J; junction bases left unmatched: 9. To note about this clonotype: Its target is not known.

Unique molecular identifiers were present on the cDNA, and a universal primer site came from template switching. A single record per CDR3 protein comes from TCRdb applying MiXCR to the 5' RACE reads. The table has 1.5 million or so distinct CDR3 sequences, around a third seen once. Source material: cord blood. This chain uses TRBV7-8 with TRBJ2-1, with TRBD2 matching 9 bases. The receptor's source is a newborn girl in good health. CDR3 DNA sequence: TGTGCCAGCAGTGGGAGCGGGAGGAAAAGCTCCTACAATGAGCAGTTCTTC. Its protein is CASSGSGRKSSYNEQFF.